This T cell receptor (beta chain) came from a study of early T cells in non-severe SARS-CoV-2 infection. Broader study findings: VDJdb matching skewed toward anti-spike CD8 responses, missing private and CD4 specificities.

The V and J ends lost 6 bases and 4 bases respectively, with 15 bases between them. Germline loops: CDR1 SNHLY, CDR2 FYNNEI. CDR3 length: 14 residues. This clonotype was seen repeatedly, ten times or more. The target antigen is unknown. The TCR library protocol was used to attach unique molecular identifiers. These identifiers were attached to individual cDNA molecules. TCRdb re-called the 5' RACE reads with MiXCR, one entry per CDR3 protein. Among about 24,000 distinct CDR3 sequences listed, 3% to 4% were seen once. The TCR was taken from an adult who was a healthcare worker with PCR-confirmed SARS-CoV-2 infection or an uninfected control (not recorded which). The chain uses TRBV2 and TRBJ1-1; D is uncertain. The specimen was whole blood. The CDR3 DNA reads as TGTGCCAGCAGGGCCGCCTTGCGGGCCACTGAAGCTTTCTTT. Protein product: CASRAALRATEAFF.